This TCR beta chain originates from a study of technical replicates of blood from a handful of donors. V was clipped by 3 bases and J by 7 bases; unmatched bases: 10. CDR1 and CDR2 (germline): SGDLS, YYNGEE. The CDR3 consists of 16 residues. Clones were sequenced by immunoSEQ multiplex PCR, and TCRdb holds only the in-frame ones, with some missing. Here the sample spans 90,000 or so clones, 95% being singletons. This TCR came from a human donor in good health. The rearrangement uses TRBV9 and TRBJ1-2; 12 nucleotides agree with TRBD1. The sample was T cells isolated from PBMCs. The CDR3 loop is CASSAEGQGAGGGYTF. The DNA of the CDR3 is TGTGCCAGCAGCGCCGAGGGACAGGGGGCAGGAGGTGGCTACACCTTC.